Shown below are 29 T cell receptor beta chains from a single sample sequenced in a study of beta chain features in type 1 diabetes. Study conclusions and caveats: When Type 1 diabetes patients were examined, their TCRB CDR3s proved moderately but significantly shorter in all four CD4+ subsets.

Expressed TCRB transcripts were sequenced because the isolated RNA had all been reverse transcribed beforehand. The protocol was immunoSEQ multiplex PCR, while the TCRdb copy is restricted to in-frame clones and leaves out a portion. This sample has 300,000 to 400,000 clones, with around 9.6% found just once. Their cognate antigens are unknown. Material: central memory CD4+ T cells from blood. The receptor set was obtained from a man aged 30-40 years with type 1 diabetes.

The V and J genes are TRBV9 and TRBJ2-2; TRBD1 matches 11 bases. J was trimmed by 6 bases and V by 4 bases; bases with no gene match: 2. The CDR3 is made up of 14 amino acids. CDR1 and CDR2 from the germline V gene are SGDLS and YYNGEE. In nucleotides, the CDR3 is TGTGCCAGCAGCCCGGACAGGGGGCCCGGGGAGCTGTTTTTT. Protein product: CASSPDRGPGELFF.

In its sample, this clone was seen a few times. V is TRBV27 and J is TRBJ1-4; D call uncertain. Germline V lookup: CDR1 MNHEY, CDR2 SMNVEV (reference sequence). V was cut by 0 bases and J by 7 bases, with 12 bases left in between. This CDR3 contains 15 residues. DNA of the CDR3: TGTGCCAGCAGTTTATCCTTGTTGAGAGGTGAAAAACTGTTTTTT. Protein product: CASSLSLLRGEKLFF.

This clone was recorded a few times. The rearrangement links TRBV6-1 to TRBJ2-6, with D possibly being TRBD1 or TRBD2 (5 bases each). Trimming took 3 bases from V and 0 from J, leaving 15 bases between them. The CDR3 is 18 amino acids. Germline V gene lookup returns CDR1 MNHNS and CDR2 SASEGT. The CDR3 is CASSDPGRTYSGANVLTF. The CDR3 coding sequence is TGTGCCAGCAGTGACCCGGGACGGACCTACTCTGGGGCCAACGTCCTGACTTTC.

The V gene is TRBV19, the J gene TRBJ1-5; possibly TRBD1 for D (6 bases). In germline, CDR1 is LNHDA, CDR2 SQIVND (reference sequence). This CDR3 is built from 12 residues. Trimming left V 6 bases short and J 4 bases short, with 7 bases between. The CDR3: CASSQGNQPQHF. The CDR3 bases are TGTGCCAGTAGCCAGGGGAATCAGCCCCAGCATTTT.

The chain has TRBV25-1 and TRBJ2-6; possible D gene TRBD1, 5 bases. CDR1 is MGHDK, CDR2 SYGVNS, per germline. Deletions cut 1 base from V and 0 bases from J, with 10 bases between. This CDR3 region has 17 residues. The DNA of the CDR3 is TGTGCCAGCAGTGAATCAGGCAGGGACTCTGGGGCCAACGTCCTGACTTTC. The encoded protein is CASSESGRDSGANVLTF.

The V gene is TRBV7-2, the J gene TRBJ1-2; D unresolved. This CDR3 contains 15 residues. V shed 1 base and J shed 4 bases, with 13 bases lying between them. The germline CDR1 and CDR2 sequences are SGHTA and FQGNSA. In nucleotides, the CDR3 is TGTGCCAGCAGCTTAGGATTAAAGGACTTCTATGGCTACACCTTC. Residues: CASSLGLKDFYGYTF.

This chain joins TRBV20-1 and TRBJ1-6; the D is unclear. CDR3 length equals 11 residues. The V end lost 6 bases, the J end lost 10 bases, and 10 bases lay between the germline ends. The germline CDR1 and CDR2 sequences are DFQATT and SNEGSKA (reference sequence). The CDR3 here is CSAGRESPLHF. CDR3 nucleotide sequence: TGCAGTGCCGGGCGGGAGTCACCCCTCCACTTT.

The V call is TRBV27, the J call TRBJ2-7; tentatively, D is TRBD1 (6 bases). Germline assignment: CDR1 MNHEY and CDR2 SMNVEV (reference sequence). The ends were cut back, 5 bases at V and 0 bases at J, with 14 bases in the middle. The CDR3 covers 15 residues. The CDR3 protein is CASSAGTRSSYEQYF. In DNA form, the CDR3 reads TGTGCCAGCAGTGCCGGGACAAGGAGCTCCTACGAGCAGTACTTC.

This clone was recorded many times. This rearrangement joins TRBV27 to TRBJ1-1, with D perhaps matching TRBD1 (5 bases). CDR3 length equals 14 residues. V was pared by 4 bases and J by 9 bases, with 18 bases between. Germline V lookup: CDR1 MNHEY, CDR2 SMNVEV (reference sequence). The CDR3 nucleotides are TGTGCCAGCAGTTCATCCGGGACTTCACCTAAAGCTTTCTTT. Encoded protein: CASSSSGTSPKAFF.

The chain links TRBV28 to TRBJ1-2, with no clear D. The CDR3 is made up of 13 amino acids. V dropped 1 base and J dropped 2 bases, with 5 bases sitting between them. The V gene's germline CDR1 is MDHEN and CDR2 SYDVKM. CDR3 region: CASSLSVNYGYTF. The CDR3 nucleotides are TGTGCCAGCAGTTTATCAGTGAACTATGGCTACACCTTC.

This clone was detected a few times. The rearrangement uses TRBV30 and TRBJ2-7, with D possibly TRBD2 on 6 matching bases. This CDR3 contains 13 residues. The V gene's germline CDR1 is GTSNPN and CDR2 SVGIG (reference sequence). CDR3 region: CAGRKGLDYEQYF. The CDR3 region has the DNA TGTGCTGGGAGAAAGGGACTGGATTACGAGCAGTACTTC.

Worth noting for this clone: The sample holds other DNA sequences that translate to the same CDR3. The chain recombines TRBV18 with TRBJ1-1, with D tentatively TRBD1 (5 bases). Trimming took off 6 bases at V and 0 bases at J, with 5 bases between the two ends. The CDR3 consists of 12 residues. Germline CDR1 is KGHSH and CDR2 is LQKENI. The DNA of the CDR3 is TGTGCCAGCTCGGGACTGAACACTGAAGCTTTCTTT. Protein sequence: CASSGLNTEAFF.

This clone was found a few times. The chain's CDR3 is CASSPTGGFIYEQYF. Here the CDR3 DNA reads TGTGCCAGCAGCCCGACAGGGGGATTTATCTACGAGCAGTACTTC. The V and J genes are TRBV7-9 and TRBJ2-7; 9 bases map to TRBD1. The CDR3 consists of 15 residues. CDR1 and CDR2 from the germline V gene are SEHNR and FQNEAQ (reference sequence). The J segment lost 3 bases and the V segment lost 5 bases, leaving 8 bases of the junction unmatched. The full variable domain, rest sourced from reference TRBV7-9 and TRBJ2-7, is DTGVSQNPRHKITKRGQNVTFRCDPISEHNRLYWYRQTLGQGPEFLTYFQNEAQLEKSRLLSDRFSAERPKGSFSTLEIQRTEQGDSAMYLCASSPTGGFIYEQYFGPGTRLTVT.

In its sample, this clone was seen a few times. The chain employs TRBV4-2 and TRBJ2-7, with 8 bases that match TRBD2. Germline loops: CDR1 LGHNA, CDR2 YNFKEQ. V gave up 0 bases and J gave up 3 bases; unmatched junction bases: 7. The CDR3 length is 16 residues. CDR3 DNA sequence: TGTGCCAGCAGCCAAGATGGGAGCGGGAGTCTCTACGAGCAGTACTTC. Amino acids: CASSQDGSGSLYEQYF.

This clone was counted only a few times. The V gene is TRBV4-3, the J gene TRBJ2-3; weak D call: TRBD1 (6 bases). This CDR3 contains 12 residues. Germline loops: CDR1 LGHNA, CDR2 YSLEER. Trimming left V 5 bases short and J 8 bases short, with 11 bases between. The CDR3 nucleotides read TGCGCCAGCAGCACACAGGGACGTACGCAGTATTTT. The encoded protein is CASSTQGRTQYF.

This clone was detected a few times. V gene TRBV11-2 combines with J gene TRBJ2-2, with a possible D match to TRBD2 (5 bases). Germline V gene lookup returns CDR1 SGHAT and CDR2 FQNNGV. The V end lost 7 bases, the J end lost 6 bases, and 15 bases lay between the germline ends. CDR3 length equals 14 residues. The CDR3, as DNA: TGTGCCAGCATCCCAATACCCGGGGCCGGGGAGCTGTTTTTT. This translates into CASIPIPGAGELFF.

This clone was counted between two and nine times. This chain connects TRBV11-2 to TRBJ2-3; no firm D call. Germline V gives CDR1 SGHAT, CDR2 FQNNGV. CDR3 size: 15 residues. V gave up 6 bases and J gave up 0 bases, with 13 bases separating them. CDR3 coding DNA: TGTGCCAGCAGGACAATCAGGAGTAGCACAGATACGCAGTATTTT. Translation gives CASRTIRSSTDTQYF.

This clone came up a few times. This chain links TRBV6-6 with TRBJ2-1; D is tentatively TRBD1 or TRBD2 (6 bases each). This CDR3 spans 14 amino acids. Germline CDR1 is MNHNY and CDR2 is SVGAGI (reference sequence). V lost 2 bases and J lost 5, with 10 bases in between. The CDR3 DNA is TGTGCCAGCAGTTACGGAGGGGGAAACAATGAGCAGTTCTTC. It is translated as CASSYGGGNNEQFF.

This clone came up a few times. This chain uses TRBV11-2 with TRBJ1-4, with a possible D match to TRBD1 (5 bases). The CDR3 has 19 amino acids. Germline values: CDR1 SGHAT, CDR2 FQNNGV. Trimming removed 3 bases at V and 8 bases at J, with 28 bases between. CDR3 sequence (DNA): TGTGCCAGCAGCTTGACCCGGTTCGCAGGGCGGAGGTTAGGGGAAAAACTGTTTTTT. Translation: CASSLTRFAGRRLGEKLFF.

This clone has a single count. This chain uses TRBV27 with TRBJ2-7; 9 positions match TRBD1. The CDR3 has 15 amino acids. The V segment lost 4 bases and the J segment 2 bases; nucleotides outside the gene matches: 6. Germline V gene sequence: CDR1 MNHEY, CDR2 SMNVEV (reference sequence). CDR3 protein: CASSYRGLPAYEQYF. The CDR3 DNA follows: TGTGCCAGCAGTTACAGGGGGCTACCCGCCTACGAGCAGTACTTC.

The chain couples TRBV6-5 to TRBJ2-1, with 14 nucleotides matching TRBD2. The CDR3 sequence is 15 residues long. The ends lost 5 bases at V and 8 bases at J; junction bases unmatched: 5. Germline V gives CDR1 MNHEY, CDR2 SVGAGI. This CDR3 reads CASSPGTSGSDEQFF. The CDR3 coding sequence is TGTGCCAGCAGTCCCGGGACTAGCGGGAGCGATGAGCAGTTCTTC.

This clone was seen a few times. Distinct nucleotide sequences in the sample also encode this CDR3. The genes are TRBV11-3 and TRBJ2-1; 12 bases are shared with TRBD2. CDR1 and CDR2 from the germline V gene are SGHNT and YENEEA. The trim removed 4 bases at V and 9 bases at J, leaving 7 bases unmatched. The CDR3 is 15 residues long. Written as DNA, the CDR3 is TGTGCCAGCAGCTCAGGTCTAGCGGGAGGGCCTGAGCAGTTCTTC. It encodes CASSSGLAGGPEQFF. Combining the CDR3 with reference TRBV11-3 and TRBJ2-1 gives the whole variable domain EAGVVQSPRYKIIEKKQPVAFWCNPISGHNTLYWYLQNLGQGPELLIRYENEEAVDDSQLPKDRFSAERLKGVDSTLKIQPAELGDSAVYLCASSSGLAGGPEQFFGPGTRLTVL.

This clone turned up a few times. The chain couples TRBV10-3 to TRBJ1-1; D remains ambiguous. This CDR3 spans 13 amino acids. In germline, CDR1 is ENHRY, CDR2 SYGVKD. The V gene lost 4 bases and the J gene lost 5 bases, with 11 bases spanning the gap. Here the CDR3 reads CAISGLGETEAFF. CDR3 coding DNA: TGTGCCATCAGTGGATTAGGAGAGACTGAAGCTTTCTTT.

CDR3 DNA: TGTGCCAGCAGACATCGACTGGGCCGCGGGAGCTCCTACGAGCAGTACTTC. Its translation: CASRHRLGRGSSYEQYF. This sequence joins TRBV28 and TRBJ2-7; 7 nucleotides align to TRBD2. This CDR3 is 17 amino acids long. CDR1 and CDR2 from the germline V gene are MDHEN and SYDVKM. Germline trimming cut 6 bases from V and 0 bases from J; bases unmatched to any gene: 14. Looking up the rest from reference TRBV28 and TRBJ2-7 gives the full variable domain: DVKVTQSSRYLVKRTGEKVFLECVQDMDHENMFWYRQDPGLGLRLIYFSYDVKMKEKGDIPEGYSVSREKKERFSLILESASTNQTSMYLCASRHRLGRGSSYEQYFGPGTRLTVT.

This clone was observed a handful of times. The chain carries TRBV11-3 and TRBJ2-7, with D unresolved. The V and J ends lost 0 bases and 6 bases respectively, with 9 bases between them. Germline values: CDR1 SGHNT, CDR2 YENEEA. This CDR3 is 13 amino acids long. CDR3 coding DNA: TGTGCCAGCAGCTTAGACCGACGGAGCGAGCAGTACTTC. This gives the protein CASSLDRRSEQYF.

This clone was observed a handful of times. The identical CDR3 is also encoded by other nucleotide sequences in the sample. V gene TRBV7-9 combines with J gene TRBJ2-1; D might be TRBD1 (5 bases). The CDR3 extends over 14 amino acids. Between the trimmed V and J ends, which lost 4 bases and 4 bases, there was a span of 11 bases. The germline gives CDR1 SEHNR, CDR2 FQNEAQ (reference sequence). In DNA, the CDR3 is TGTGCCAGCAGCTCCTCTGGGGCGTACAATGAGCAGTTCTTC. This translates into CASSSSGAYNEQFF.

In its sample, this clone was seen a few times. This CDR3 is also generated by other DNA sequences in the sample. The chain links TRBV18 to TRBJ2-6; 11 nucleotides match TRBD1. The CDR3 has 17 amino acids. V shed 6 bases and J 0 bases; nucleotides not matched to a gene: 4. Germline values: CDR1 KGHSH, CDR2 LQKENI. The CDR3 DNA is TGTGCCAGCTCCCCCGGGACAGGGGGCTCTGGGGCCAACGTCCTGACTTTC. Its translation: CASSPGTGGSGANVLTF. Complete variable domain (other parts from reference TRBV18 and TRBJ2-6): NAGVMQNPRHLVRRRGQEARLRCSPMKGHSHVYWYRQLPEEGLKFMVYLQKENIIDESGMPKERFSAEFPKEGPSILRIQQVVRGDSAAYFCASSPGTGGSGANVLTFGAGSRLTVL.

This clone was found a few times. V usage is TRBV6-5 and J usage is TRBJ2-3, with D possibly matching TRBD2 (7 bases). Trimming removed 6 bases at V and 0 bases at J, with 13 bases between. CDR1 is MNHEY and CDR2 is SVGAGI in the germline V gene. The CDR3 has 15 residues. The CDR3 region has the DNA TGTGCCAGCAGGGACAGCGGGACTAGCACAGATACGCAGTATTTT. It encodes CASRDSGTSTDTQYF.

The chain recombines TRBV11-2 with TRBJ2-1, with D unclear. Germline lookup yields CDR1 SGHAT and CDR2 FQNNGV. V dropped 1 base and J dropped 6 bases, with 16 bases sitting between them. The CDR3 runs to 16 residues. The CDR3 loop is CASSLARALGSNEQFF. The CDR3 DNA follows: TGTGCCAGCAGCTTAGCGCGTGCGCTAGGATCCAATGAGCAGTTCTTC.